The clone carrying this T cell receptor (beta chain) showed up just a few times. The target antigen is unknown. A much larger clonotype is one base distant, so this may be a read error. The length of the CDR3 is 14 residues. Combining a sample-barcoded 5' primer with a J-beta primer mix, a second PCR ran for roughly 7 to 11 cycles. TCRdb ran MiXCR on the 5' RACE reads and lists one entry per CDR3 protein. The sample shows around 1.5 million distinct CDR3 sequences, 34% of them seen only once. This entry is derived from a study of blood T cells in healthy people across ages. Study background: Template-switching capture recovered about one barcoded beta molecule per two T cells.

There were healthy Caucasian individuals from Russia, aged about 6 to 90, serving as donors. Each donor had 9 to 10 milliliters of peripheral blood drawn. Study observations and caveats: Age showed a roughly linear inverse relationship with TCR beta diversity per million T cells.

The sequence was collected from a woman aged 30 to 39 in good health. The chain has TRBV12-3 or TRBV12-4 and TRBJ2-2, with a weak D call TRBD2 (5 bases). The sample consisted of blood. CDR3 DNA sequence: TGTGCCAGCAGCCGGCAGGCGGGCACCGGGGAGCGGTTTTTT. Its protein product is CASSRQAGTGERFF.